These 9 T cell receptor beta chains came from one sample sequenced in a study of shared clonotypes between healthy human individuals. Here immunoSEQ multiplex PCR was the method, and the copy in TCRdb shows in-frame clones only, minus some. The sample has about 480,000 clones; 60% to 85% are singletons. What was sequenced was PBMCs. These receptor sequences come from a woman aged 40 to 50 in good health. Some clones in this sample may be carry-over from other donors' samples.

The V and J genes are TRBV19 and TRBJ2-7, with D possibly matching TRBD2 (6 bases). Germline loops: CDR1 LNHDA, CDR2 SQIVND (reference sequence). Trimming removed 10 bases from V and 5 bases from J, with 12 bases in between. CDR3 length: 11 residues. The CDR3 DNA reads TGTGCCACGCGGGACGTCAACGAGCAGTACTTC. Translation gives CATRDVNEQYF.

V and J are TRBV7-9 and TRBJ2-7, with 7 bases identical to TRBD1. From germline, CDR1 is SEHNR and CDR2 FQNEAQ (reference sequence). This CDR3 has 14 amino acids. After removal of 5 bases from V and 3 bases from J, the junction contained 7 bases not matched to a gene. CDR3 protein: CASSNDRDSYEQYF. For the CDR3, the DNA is TGTGCCAGCAGCAATGATAGGGACAGCTACGAGCAGTACTTC.

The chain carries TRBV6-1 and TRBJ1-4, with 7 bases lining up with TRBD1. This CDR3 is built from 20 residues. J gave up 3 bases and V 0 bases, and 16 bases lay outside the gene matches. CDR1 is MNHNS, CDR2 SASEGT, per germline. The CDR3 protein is CASSEARGRGIGLANEKLFF. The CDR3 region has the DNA TGTGCCAGCAGTGAAGCGCGCGGCAGGGGGATCGGGCTGGCTAATGAAAAACTGTTTTTT.

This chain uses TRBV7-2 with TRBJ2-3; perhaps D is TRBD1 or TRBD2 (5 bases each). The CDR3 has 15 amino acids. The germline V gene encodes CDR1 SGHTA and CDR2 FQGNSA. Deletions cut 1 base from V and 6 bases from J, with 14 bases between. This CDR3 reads CASSLGQGWGDTQYF. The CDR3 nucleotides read TGTGCCAGCAGCTTAGGCCAGGGCTGGGGGGATACGCAGTATTTT.

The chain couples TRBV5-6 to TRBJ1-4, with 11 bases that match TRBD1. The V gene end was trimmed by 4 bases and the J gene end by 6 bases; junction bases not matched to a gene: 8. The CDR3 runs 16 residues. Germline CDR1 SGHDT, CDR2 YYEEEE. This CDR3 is CASSGTGGVGHEKLFF. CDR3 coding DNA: TGTGCCAGCAGCGGGACAGGGGGAGTAGGGCATGAAAAACTGTTTTTT. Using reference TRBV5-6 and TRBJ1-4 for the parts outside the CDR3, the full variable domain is DAGVTQSPTHLIKTRGQQVTLRCSPKSGHDTVSWYQQALGQGPQFIFQYYEEEERQRGNFPDRFSGHQFPNYSSELNVNALLLGDSALYLCASSGTGGVGHEKLFFGSGTQLSVL.

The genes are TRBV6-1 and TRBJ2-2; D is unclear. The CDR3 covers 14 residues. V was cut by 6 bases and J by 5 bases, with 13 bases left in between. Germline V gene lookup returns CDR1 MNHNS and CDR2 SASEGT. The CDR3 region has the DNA TGTGCCAGCAGAGTAGGGTTTGGTACCGGGGAGCTGTTTTTT. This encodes CASRVGFGTGELFF.

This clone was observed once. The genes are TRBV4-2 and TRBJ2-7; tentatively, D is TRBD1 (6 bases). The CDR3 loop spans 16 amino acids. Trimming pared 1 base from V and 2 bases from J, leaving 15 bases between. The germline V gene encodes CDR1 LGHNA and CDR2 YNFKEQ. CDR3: CASSQGGRQRAYEQYF. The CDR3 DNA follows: TGTGCCAGCAGCCAAGGGGGGCGGCAAAGGGCCTACGAGCAGTACTTC.

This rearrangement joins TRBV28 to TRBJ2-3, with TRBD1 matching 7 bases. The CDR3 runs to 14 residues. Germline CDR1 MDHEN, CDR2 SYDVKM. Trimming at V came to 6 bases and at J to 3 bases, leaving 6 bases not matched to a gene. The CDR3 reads CASRTGFSTDTQYF. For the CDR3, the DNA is TGTGCCAGCAGGACAGGGTTTAGTACAGATACGCAGTATTTT.

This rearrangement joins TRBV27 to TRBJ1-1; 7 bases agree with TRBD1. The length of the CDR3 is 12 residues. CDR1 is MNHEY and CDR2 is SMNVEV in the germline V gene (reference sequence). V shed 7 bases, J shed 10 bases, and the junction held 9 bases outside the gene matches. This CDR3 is CASKTYRGPAFF. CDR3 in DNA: TGTGCCAGCAAGACCTACAGGGGACCAGCTTTCTTT.